The 19 T cell receptor beta chains below all came from one sample that was sequenced in a study of radiation and T cells in renal cell carcinoma. Sequenced by immunoSEQ multiplex PCR; TCRdb stores in-frame clones only, minus some. The table includes over 120,000 clones, about 88% detected once. As to time point: baseline pretreatment blood. Treatment specified: 15 Gy SBRT to primary tumor, nephrectomy 4 weeks later. The sample consisted of blood, taken from a patient whose treatment included radiotherapy and nephrectomy. All receptors derive from a woman aged 50 to 60 with renal cell carcinoma.

The genes are TRBV19 and TRBJ1-4, with D possibly matching TRBD1 (6 bases). The germline CDR1 and CDR2 sequences are LNHDA and SQIVND (reference sequence). The V gene lost 1 base and the J gene lost 6 bases, with 6 bases spanning the gap. The CDR3 is 13 residues long. The CDR3, as DNA: TGTGCCAGTAGTATAGCAGGGGATGAAAAACTGTTTTTT. It translates to CASSIAGDEKLFF.

The rearrangement uses TRBV15 and TRBJ2-7, with D perhaps TRBD1 (5 bases). The V end was cut by 0 bases, the J end by 4 bases, with 10 bases between. CDR1 is LNHNV and CDR2 is YYDKDF in the germline V gene (reference sequence). The CDR3 has 14 residues. The CDR3 here is CATSRDTGQYEQYF. The CDR3 coding sequence is TGTGCCACCAGCAGAGATACTGGACAATACGAGCAGTACTTC. Full variable domain (remainder filled in from reference TRBV15 and TRBJ2-7): DAMVIQNPRYQVTQFGKPVTLSCSQTLNHNVMYWYQQKSSQAPKLLFHYYDKDFNNEADTPDNFQSRRPNTSFCFLDIRSPGLGDTAMYLCATSRDTGQYEQYFGPGTRLTVT.

The DNA of the CDR3 is TGTGCCAGCTCACCAACACAGGGCGGAAACACCATATATTTT. Protein product: CASSPTQGGNTIYF. The genes are TRBV18 and TRBJ1-3; the D gene is possibly TRBD1 (6 bases). Germline lookup yields CDR1 KGHSH and CDR2 LQKENI. Trimming took off 2 bases at V and 4 bases at J, with 9 bases between the two ends. The CDR3 is 14 residues long.

The chain joins TRBV5-6 to TRBJ1-3, with a weak D call TRBD1 (6 bases). CDR3 length equals 13 residues. Germline-derived CDR1 and CDR2 are SGHDT and YYEEEE. The V gene lost 4 bases and the J gene lost 4 bases, with 9 bases spanning the gap. The CDR3 region has the DNA TGTGCCAGCAGCGCAGGGGTAGGAAACACCATATATTTT. This translates into CASSAGVGNTIYF.

The J gene is TRBJ2-1, the V gene TRBV9; no firm D call. There are 12 residues in the CDR3. The germline V and J ends were trimmed by 1 base and 4 bases, with 3 bases remaining between them. The germline gives CDR1 SGDLS, CDR2 YYNGEE. This CDR3 reads CASSVQYNEQFF. The CDR3 DNA sequence: TGTGCCAGCAGCGTACAATACAATGAGCAGTTCTTC. The entire variable domain, with the rest obtained from reference TRBV9 and TRBJ2-1, is as follows: DSGVTQTPKHLITATGQRVTLRCSPRSGDLSVYWYQQSLDQGLQFLIQYYNGEERAKGNILERFSAQQFPDLHSELNLSSLELGDSALYFCASSVQYNEQFFGPGTRLTVL.

The chain links TRBV6-1 to TRBJ1-6; D unclear. CDR3 length: 15 amino acids. V lost 8 bases to trimming and J lost 0 bases, with 11 bases between them. CDR1 is MNHNS, CDR2 SASEGT, per germline. The CDR3 DNA is TGTGCCAGCTCTAGGGCGAGCTCCTATAATTCACCCCTCCACTTT. Its protein is CASSRASSYNSPLHF.

The V gene is TRBV5-6, the J gene TRBJ2-7; D is tentatively TRBD1 or TRBD2 (6 bases each). Germline CDR1 and CDR2: SGHDT and YYEEEE. Trimming left V 3 bases short and J 3 bases short, with 16 bases between. This CDR3 region has 15 residues. The CDR3 DNA is TGTGCCAGCAGCTGGGGGGTAAGGGACAACTACGAGCAGTACTTC. Translation: CASSWGVRDNYEQYF.

This chain connects TRBV7-3 to TRBJ2-1; D is uncertain. V dropped 3 bases and J dropped 5 bases, with 8 bases sitting between them. The germline gives CDR1 SGHTA, CDR2 FQGTGA. The CDR3 covers 13 residues. CDR3 region: CASSFQPDNEQFF. CDR3 in DNA: TGTGCCAGCAGCTTCCAACCGGACAATGAGCAGTTCTTC.

The chain carries TRBV4-3 and TRBJ1-6; unclear D gene. Deletions cut 4 bases from V and 6 bases from J, with 16 bases between. Looked up from germline, CDR1 is LGHNA and CDR2 is YSLEER. The CDR3 contains 16 residues. The CDR3 nucleotides read TGCGCCAGCAGCCCATCCTACGGCCTGGCTAATTCACCCCTCCACTTT. It codes for CASSPSYGLANSPLHF.

The chain has TRBV5-6 and TRBJ1-1; D is unresolved. The length of the CDR3 is 13 residues. Germline values: CDR1 SGHDT, CDR2 YYEEEE. V lost 0 bases to trimming and J lost 4 bases, with 7 bases between them. For the CDR3, the DNA is TGTGCCAGCAGCTTGGTGGAGGGCACTGAAGCTTTCTTT. Amino acids: CASSLVEGTEAFF. Full variable domain (missing parts from reference TRBV5-6 and TRBJ1-1): DAGVTQSPTHLIKTRGQQVTLRCSPKSGHDTVSWYQQALGQGPQFIFQYYEEEERQRGNFPDRFSGHQFPNYSSELNVNALLLGDSALYLCASSLVEGTEAFFGQGTRLTVV.

The chain employs TRBV19 and TRBJ1-5; 9 bases line up with TRBD1. The CDR3 runs to 14 residues. Trimming at V came to 5 bases and at J to 7 bases, leaving 6 bases not matched to a gene. CDR1 and CDR2 (germline): LNHDA, SQIVND (reference sequence). Written as DNA, the CDR3 is TGTGCCAGTAGTCCAGGACAGGGGTTCCAGCCCCAGCATTTT. This sequence encodes CASSPGQGFQPQHF.

The chain has TRBV7-3 and TRBJ2-7; D ambiguous. The CDR3 totals 13 residues. Germline CDR1 SGHTA, CDR2 FQGTGA. V was shortened by 1 base and J by 3 bases, with 7 bases between the two germline ends. The CDR3 nucleotides are TGTGCCAGCAGCTTAAGTCCAGACTACGAGCAGTACTTC. This sequence encodes CASSLSPDYEQYF.

The rearrangement links TRBV4-3 to TRBJ1-2, with 8 bases matching TRBD1. Germline assignment: CDR1 LGHNA and CDR2 YSLEER. This CDR3 has 13 residues. V lost 3 bases to trimming and J lost 6 bases; unmatched junction nucleotides: 3. For the CDR3, the DNA is TGCGCCAGCAGCCAGGACAGGGAGGATGGCTACACCTTC. Translated: CASSQDREDGYTF.

This rearrangement joins TRBV12-5 to TRBJ2-7; 7 bases line up with TRBD1. This CDR3 has 14 residues. Germline V gene lookup returns CDR1 LGHNT and CDR2 FRNRAP. V was clipped by 1 base and J by 5 bases; unmatched bases: 5. The chain's CDR3 is CASGLEAGGHEQYF. The CDR3, as DNA: TGTGCTAGTGGTTTGGAGGCAGGGGGACACGAGCAGTACTTC. Combining the CDR3 with reference TRBV12-5 and TRBJ2-7 gives the whole variable domain DARVTQTPRHKVTEMGQEVTMRCQPILGHNTVFWYRQTMMQGLELLAYFRNRAPLDDSGMPKDRFSAEMPDATLATLKIQPSEPRDSAVYFCASGLEAGGHEQYFGPGTRLTVT.

The CDR3 reads CARGMDLGLSRKQPQHF. The CDR3 DNA is TGTGCCAGGGGGATGGATTTGGGACTCTCCAGAAAGCAGCCCCAGCATTTT. The chain recombines TRBV2 with TRBJ1-5; the D gene is possibly TRBD1 (5 bases). This CDR3 is 17 amino acids long. Germline V gene sequence: CDR1 SNHLY, CDR2 FYNNEI. V dropped 9 bases and J dropped 7 bases, with 28 bases sitting between them. Full variable domain (missing parts from reference TRBV2 and TRBJ1-5): EPEVTQTPSHQVTQMGQEVILRCVPISNHLYFYWYRQILGQKVEFLVSFYNNEISEKSEIFDDQFSVERPDGSNFTLKIRSTKLEDSAMYFCARGMDLGLSRKQPQHFGDGTRLSIL.

This clone has a single count. The CDR3: CASSLASGGATEAFF. DNA for the CDR3: TGTGCCAGCAGCTTAGCGTCTGGCGGGGCCACTGAAGCTTTCTTT. The J gene is TRBJ1-1, the V gene TRBV7-8; TRBD1 is a possible D gene (5 bases). Trimming stripped 0 bases from V and 4 bases from J, with 12 bases between. The CDR3 totals 15 residues. Germline loops: CDR1 SGHVS, CDR2 FQNEAQ.

The chain carries TRBV19 and TRBJ2-1, with 7 bases lining up with TRBD1. V was pared by 3 bases and J by 6 bases, with 5 bases of the junction left unmatched. Germline V CDR1 and CDR2: LNHDA, SQIVND (reference sequence). The CDR3 runs 14 residues. CDR3 coding DNA: TGTGCCAGTAGTATTGACAGGGAAGTCAATGAGCAGTTCTTC. The encoded protein is CASSIDREVNEQFF.

V gene TRBV2 combines with J gene TRBJ2-1; 12 bases match TRBD2. Losses at the gene ends were 3 bases for V and 12 bases for J; bases not matched to a gene: 15. Germline lookup yields CDR1 SNHLY and CDR2 FYNNEI. The CDR3 totals 17 residues. The CDR3 region is CASSDDSSSGGASRQFF. CDR3 nucleotide sequence: TGTGCCAGCAGTGACGATTCTTCTAGCGGGGGGGCCAGTCGGCAGTTCTTC.

J is TRBJ1-2 and V is TRBV25-1, with D perhaps matching TRBD1 (6 bases). Germline CDR1 and CDR2: MGHDK and SYGVNS. CDR3 length: 13 amino acids. V was pared by 6 bases and J by 5 bases, with 13 bases between. CDR3 in amino acids: CASSLGQNYGYTF. In DNA form, the CDR3 reads TGTGCCAGCAGCTTAGGACAGAATTATGGCTACACCTTC.